This is a list of T cell receptor beta chains from one sample in a study of T-cell reconstitution after alpha-beta-depleted transplantation in children. TCRdb redid the calling of the PCR reads with MiXCR, one entry per CDR3 protein. The sample lists about 540,000 distinct CDR3 sequences, around 19% seen once, with over 3% in the top ten. The sample in question was PBMCs from the stem cell graft donor, obtained from the stem cell graft. Receptors were obtained from a human donor who donated a stem cell graft to a child with acute lymphoblastic leukemia. Both conserved end residues are part of each CDR3. Each record gives: V gene, D gene, J gene, clone size, CDR3 DNA, CDR3 protein. D genes are given only for firm matches. The size of a clone is reported for some rows only, either as once, few or many, or as a class for expanded clones.

V: TRBV4-1; D: .; J: TRBJ2-1; size: .; DNA: TGCGCCAGCAGCCATCTCCCAGGGGTAACCTACAATGAGCAGTTCTTC; CDR3: CASSHLPGVTYNEQFF
V: TRBV10-3; D: TRBD1; J: TRBJ1-3; size: few; DNA: TGTGCCATCAGTGACAGGGGGCGCGAAGAAGGAAACACCATATATTTT; CDR3: CAISDRGREEGNTIYF
V: TRBV2; D: TRBD2; J: TRBJ2-3; size: .; DNA: TGTGCCAGCCCTGAAGTGGGGGGGGGTAGCACAGATACGCAGTATTTT; CDR3: CASPEVGGGSTDTQYF
V: TRBV10-3; D: TRBD2; J: TRBJ2-5; size: many; DNA: TGTGCCTCCAGCGGGAAGGGAGAGACCCAGTACTTC; CDR3: CASSGKGETQYF
V: TRBV6-5; D: .; J: TRBJ1-1; size: few; DNA: TGTGCCAGCAGTTTCTCAGACACGCTCACTGAAGCTTTCTTT; CDR3: CASSFSDTLTEAFF
V: TRBV5-1; D: TRBD2; J: TRBJ2-3; size: .; DNA: TGCGCCAGCAGCTTACAACTAGCGGGAGGTGATACGCAGTATTTT; CDR3: CASSLQLAGGDTQYF
V: TRBV29-1; D: .; J: TRBJ2-7; size: few; DNA: TGCAGCGTGCGTGCCGGGGGCGTCTACGAGCAGTACTTC; CDR3: CSVRAGGVYEQYF
V: TRBV27; D: TRBD1; J: TRBJ1-1; size: few; DNA: TGTGCCAGCAGTTTATGGGGGACAGGGTCGGGTCACACTGAAGCTTTCTTT; CDR3: CASSLWGTGSGHTEAFF
V: TRBV3-1; D: TRBD2; J: TRBJ2-7; size: .; DNA: TGTGCCAGCAGCCAGGGCCGTAGCGGGAGGGGATTTTTC; CDR3: CASSQGRSGRGFF
V: TRBV29-1; D: TRBD1; J: TRBJ1-1; size: .; DNA: TGCAGCGCCCAGGGACAGTTGAACACTGAAGCTTTCTTT; CDR3: CSAQGQLNTEAFF
V: TRBV20-1; D: .; J: TRBJ1-1; size: .; DNA: TGCAGTGCTCGTAGGACAAACATGAACACTGAAGCTTTCTTT; CDR3: CSARRTNMNTEAFF
V: TRBV20-1; D: .; J: TRBJ1-4; size: .; DNA: TGCAGTGCTAGAGATCTGAGTGGGGGGCTCCCAACTAATGAAAAACTGTTTTTT; CDR3: CSARDLSGGLPTNEKLFF
V: TRBV24-1; D: TRBD1; J: TRBJ2-3; size: few; DNA: TGTGCCACCAGTGATACCGACAGGGCTAGCACAGATACGCAGTATTTT; CDR3: CATSDTDRASTDTQYF
V: TRBV27; D: TRBD2; J: TRBJ2-1; size: few; DNA: TGTGCCAGCAGTTTAGGGGCGGGAGGGATCTACAATGAGCAGTTCTTC; CDR3: CASSLGAGGIYNEQFF
V: TRBV6-2/TRBV6-3; D: TRBD2; J: TRBJ2-1; size: .; DNA: TGTGCCAGCAGTCACAGGGTTCGAGCGGGAGAAAATGAGCAGTTCTTC; CDR3: CASSHRVRAGENEQFF
V: TRBV12-3/TRBV12-4; D: .; J: TRBJ1-5; size: few; DNA: TGTGCCAGCAGTTTGCTCTATCAGCCCCAGCATTTT; CDR3: CASSLLYQPQHF
V: TRBV7-9; D: TRBD1; J: TRBJ1-1; size: few; DNA: TGTGCCAGCAGCGGACAGGGGCGAGGTACTGAAGCTTTCTTT; CDR3: CASSGQGRGTEAFF
V: TRBV20-1; D: TRBD2; J: TRBJ2-1; size: .; DNA: TGCAGTGCTAGAGGGATACCGGGACTAGCGGGAGGAAATGAGCAGTTCTTC; CDR3: CSARGIPGLAGGNEQFF
V: TRBV4-1; D: .; J: TRBJ1-5; size: few; DNA: TGCGCCAGCAGCGTACACCTCAGTGGTGCTCAGCCCCAGCATTTT; CDR3: CASSVHLSGAQPQHF
V: TRBV2; D: .; J: TRBJ2-1; size: .; DNA: TGTGCCAGCAGAGGACATCCCAGCTCCTACAATGAGCAGTTCTTC; CDR3: CASRGHPSSYNEQFF
V: TRBV5-1; D: .; J: TRBJ2-7; size: .; DNA: TGCGCCAGCAGCCCCAGAGGGGAGAATAACGAGCAGTACTTC; CDR3: CASSPRGENNEQYF
V: TRBV9; D: .; J: TRBJ2-1; size: few; DNA: TGTGCCAGCAGCCCAGTACGGATCAGCCAGGGGGGGGGCGTTGAGCAGTTCTTC; CDR3: CASSPVRISQGGGVEQFF
V: TRBV7-9; D: .; J: TRBJ1-2; size: few; DNA: TGTGCCAGCAGCTTAGCGATGACAGTCGCCTATGGCTACACCTTC; CDR3: CASSLAMTVAYGYTF
V: TRBV27; D: TRBD1; J: TRBJ1-5; size: few; DNA: TGTGCCAGCAGTTTCGGGACAGGGGAAAATCAGCCCCAGCATTTT; CDR3: CASSFGTGENQPQHF
V: TRBV12-3/TRBV12-4; D: .; J: TRBJ2-3; size: .; DNA: TGTGCCAGCAGTTTTATGGGAGATACGCAGTATTTT; CDR3: CASSFMGDTQYF
V: TRBV11-1; D: TRBD1; J: TRBJ1-4; size: .; DNA: TGTGCCAGCAGCTCGCGAACCTCCGGGACAGGGATTGGTGAAAAACTGTTTTTT; CDR3: CASSSRTSGTGIGEKLFF
V: TRBV9; D: .; J: TRBJ2-1; size: .; DNA: TGTGCCAGCAGTAAGAGAGGGGGTAGGGGTTCCCCTCAGTTCTTC; CDR3: CASSKRGGRGSPQFF
V: TRBV12-3/TRBV12-4; D: TRBD2; J: TRBJ2-1; size: few; DNA: TGTGCCAGCAGTTTGGACGGGACTACCAGATCTAATGAGCAGTTCTTC; CDR3: CASSLDGTTRSNEQFF
V: TRBV5-6; D: .; J: TRBJ1-1; size: .; DNA: TGTGCCAGCAGCCCCGCCGAGCGACACCCTGAAGCTTTCTTT; CDR3: CASSPAERHPEAFF
V: TRBV10-3; D: .; J: TRBJ2-7; size: few; DNA: TGTGCCATCAGTGAGCAACCCTACGAGCAGTACTTC; CDR3: CAISEQPYEQYF
V: TRBV7-9; D: TRBD2; J: TRBJ2-7; size: .; DNA: TGTGCCAGCAGCGGGAGGGCAGCAGCGTACGAGCAGTACTTC; CDR3: CASSGRAAAYEQYF
V: TRBV29-1; D: TRBD1; J: TRBJ2-5; size: many; DNA: TGCAGCCAGGCCGGGACAGGGGGCTGGGAGACCCAGTACTTC; CDR3: CSQAGTGGWETQYF
V: TRBV25-1; D: .; J: TRBJ2-1; size: many; DNA: TGTGCCAGCGCCTCGGCGGTTTACGTGACAGAAAACAATGAGCAGTTCTTC; CDR3: CASASAVYVTENNEQFF
V: TRBV12-3/TRBV12-4; D: TRBD2; J: TRBJ2-4; size: .; DNA: TGTGCCAGCAGTTTGGGGGGGTATAACATTCAGTACTTC; CDR3: CASSLGGYNIQYF
V: TRBV5-1; D: .; J: TRBJ1-2; size: .; DNA: TGCGCCAGCAGCGCCCTACTTGTCGCTAACTATGGCTACACCTTC; CDR3: CASSALLVANYGYTF
V: TRBV12-5; D: TRBD1; J: TRBJ1-6; size: .; DNA: TGTGCTAGTGGCATGGGACAGGGGGTGTATAATTCACCCCTCCACTTT; CDR3: CASGMGQGVYNSPLHF
V: TRBV4-1; D: TRBD1; J: TRBJ1-4; size: few; DNA: TGCGCCAGCAGCCAAGGAGAGGAGGGGGCGGAAGCTGAAAAACTGTTTTTT; CDR3: CASSQGEEGAEAEKLFF
V: TRBV29-1; D: .; J: TRBJ1-2; size: .; DNA: TGCAGCGTTGAGCCAGGGGCTTACTCAGTCTATGGCTACACCTTC; CDR3: CSVEPGAYSVYGYTF
V: TRBV5-1; D: .; J: TRBJ1-1; size: once; DNA: TGCGCCAGCAAGGTTAGACAGGCGTACACTGAAGCTTTCTTT; CDR3: CASKVRQAYTEAFF
V: TRBV7-3; D: .; J: TRBJ2-1; size: few; DNA: TGTGCCAGCAGCTTAGGCGAGGGGGGGGTGGTCGAGCAGTTCTTC; CDR3: CASSLGEGGVVEQFF
V: TRBV29-1; D: .; J: TRBJ1-2; size: few; DNA: TGCAGCGTGGGGCCGGACAAGGGGGGCTACACCTTC; CDR3: CSVGPDKGGYTF
V: TRBV20-1; D: TRBD1; J: TRBJ2-7; size: .; DNA: TGCAGTGCAGAGCCCCTCCAGGGGGACTCCTACGAGCAGTACTTC; CDR3: CSAEPLQGDSYEQYF
V: TRBV2; D: TRBD1; J: TRBJ1-2; size: few; DNA: TGTGCCAGCAGGACGGACAGGGTCGTTGGGGGCTACACCTTC; CDR3: CASRTDRVVGGYTF
V: TRBV7-9; D: TRBD1; J: TRBJ1-1; size: few; DNA: TGTGCCAGCAGCACCTGGGGCGGGAACAGGGGCGGTGAAGCTTTCTTT; CDR3: CASSTWGGNRGGEAFF
V: TRBV29-1; D: TRBD2; J: TRBJ2-7; size: .; DNA: TGCAGCGGGTCCGGGGCGGGAGCAGGGGAGCAGTACTTC; CDR3: CSGSGAGAGEQYF
V: TRBV9; D: .; J: TRBJ1-1; size: .; DNA: TGTGCCAGCAGCGTCCGGGAGAACACTGAAGCTTTCTTT; CDR3: CASSVRENTEAFF
V: TRBV27; D: .; J: TRBJ2-1; size: few; DNA: TGTGCCAGCAGTTTAGATTTGGCTGGCTCCTACAATGAGCAGTTCTTC; CDR3: CASSLDLAGSYNEQFF
V: TRBV6-5; D: TRBD1; J: TRBJ2-7; size: .; DNA: TGTGCCAGCACTTGGACAGGGGACCCCTACGAGCAGTACTTC; CDR3: CASTWTGDPYEQYF
V: TRBV24-1; D: TRBD1; J: TRBJ2-4; size: .; DNA: TGTGCCACCAGTGAAGGACAGGGACCCGGGACTGGTAAAAACATTCAGTACTTC; CDR3: CATSEGQGPGTGKNIQYF
V: TRBV13; D: TRBD1; J: TRBJ2-7; size: few; DNA: TGTGCCAGCAGCCAGGGGGCCCACTACGAGCAGTACTTC; CDR3: CASSQGAHYEQYF
V: TRBV2; D: .; J: TRBJ2-5; size: .; DNA: TGTGCCAGCTCAGTTCAGGGGCTTGGGGCCCAGTACTTC; CDR3: CASSVQGLGAQYF
V: TRBV5-1; D: .; J: TRBJ2-2; size: few; DNA: TGCGCCAGCAGCTTGAGCCGCGGATCCACCGGCACCGGGGAGCTGTTTTTT; CDR3: CASSLSRGSTGTGELFF
V: TRBV5-1; D: TRBD1; J: TRBJ2-7; size: few; DNA: TGCGCCAGCAGCACGCATTGGACGGGACAGGGGGGTTACGAGCAGTACTTC; CDR3: CASSTHWTGQGGYEQYF
V: TRBV20-1; D: TRBD2; J: TRBJ2-7; size: .; DNA: TGCAGTGCTAGCACGACCCTTAGCGGGAGCCCCTACGAGCAGTACTTC; CDR3: CSASTTLSGSPYEQYF
V: TRBV4-1; D: TRBD1; J: TRBJ1-4; size: few; DNA: TGCGCCAGCAGCGCGGCAGGGGGCACGGCGGAAAAACTGTTTTTT; CDR3: CASSAAGGTAEKLFF
V: TRBV29-1; D: TRBD1; J: TRBJ2-3; size: .; DNA: TGCAGCGTTGGCCCCCCGGGACAGGGAGGGACAGATACGCAGTATTTT; CDR3: CSVGPPGQGGTDTQYF